Sequencing of this T cell receptor beta chain was carried out in a study of T-cell memory formation after mild COVID-19. CDR3 length: 16 residues. Trimming removed 0 bases at V and 1 base at J, with 15 bases between. Germline assignment: CDR1 DFQATT and CDR2 SNEGSKA (reference sequence). Barcoded TCR alpha and TCR beta cDNA libraries with UMIs came from 5'RACE using constant-segment primers. MiXCR, applied by TCRdb to the 5' RACE reads, yields one record per CDR3 protein. The table shows roughly 160,000 distinct CDR3 sequences, with 10% to 15% occurring only once. This clonotype came up a few times. Its specificity is not known. Overall study results and limits: Cross-reactive memory seemingly joined, as some responding clones were found in pre-infection memory. The main location of contracting CD4+ clones was CM and EM, and that of contracting CD8+ clones was EMRA. Confirmation was lacking for SARS-CoV-2 specificity of second-wave clones that peaked on day 37.

The chain uses TRBV20-1 and TRBJ1-1, with D maybe TRBD1 (6 bases). Sequenced input: PBMCs or a T cell subset sorted from them (not recorded which). The receptor's source is a man between 18 and 29 years old who had mild COVID-19 (a few samples of this study predate the infection). Cell type and time point are not known. CDR3 sequence (DNA): TGCAGTGCTAGAGATCCCAGGGGCTCTTGGAACACTGAAGCTTTCTTT. It specifies CSARDPRGSWNTEAFF.